This T cell receptor beta chain was identified in a study of cytomegalovirus exposure and HLA in healthy donors. To note about this clone: Its matching antigen is unknown.

With V trimmed by 4 bases and J by 8 bases, 13 bases remained unmatched. The CDR3 runs to 17 residues. The germline V gene has CDR1 SGHTA and CDR2 FQGTGA. The PCR made use of 60 Vbeta and 13 Jbeta primers. Repertoires were generated with immunoSEQ multiplex PCR, while TCRdb's copy carries only in-frame clones and drops some. The data contain 110,000 or so clones, 75% to 85% of them seen just once; the ten biggest clones take up roughly 6.1%. The study's findings and limits: A classifier reportedly called cytomegalovirus status with high sensitivity and specificity. Compared with the roughly 730-donor mean, an Asian-associated ancestry cluster reportedly had fewer N-insertions, according to a later analysis.

The sequence was obtained from a young man in good health and CMV-seronegative. The sample consisted of PBMCs. The rearrangement links TRBV7-3 to TRBJ2-1, with 11 bases identical to TRBD2. The CDR3, as DNA: TGTGCCAGCAGCTATAGAGCTTTAGCGGGAGGGAAGGATGAGCAGTTCTTC. It specifies CASSYRALAGGKDEQFF.